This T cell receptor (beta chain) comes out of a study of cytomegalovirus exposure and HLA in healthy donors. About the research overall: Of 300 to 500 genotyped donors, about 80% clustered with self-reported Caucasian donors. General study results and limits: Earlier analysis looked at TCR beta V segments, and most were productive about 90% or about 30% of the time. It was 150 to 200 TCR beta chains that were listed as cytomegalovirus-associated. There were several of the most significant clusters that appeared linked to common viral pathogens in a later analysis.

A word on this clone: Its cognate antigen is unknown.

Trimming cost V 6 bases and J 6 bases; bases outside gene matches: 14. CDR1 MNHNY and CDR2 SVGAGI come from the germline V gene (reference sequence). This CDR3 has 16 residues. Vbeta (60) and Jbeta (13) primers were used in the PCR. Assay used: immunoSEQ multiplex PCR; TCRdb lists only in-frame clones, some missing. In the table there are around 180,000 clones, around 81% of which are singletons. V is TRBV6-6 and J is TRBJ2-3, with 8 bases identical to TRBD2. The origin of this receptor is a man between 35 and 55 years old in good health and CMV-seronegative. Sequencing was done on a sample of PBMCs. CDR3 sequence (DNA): TGTGCCAGCAGCGAAAGGAGAAGCGGGAGAATGGATACGCAGTATTTT. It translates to CASSERRSGRMDTQYF.